One sample yielded the 27 T cell receptor beta chains listed below, sequenced in a study of T cell changes during pregnancy in multiple sclerosis. Sequencing was performed with immunoSEQ multiplex PCR; in TCRdb, only in-frame clones are kept and a portion is missing. The sample lists approximately 20,000 clones, 91% occurring once. The sample in question was CD4+ T cells from peripheral blood mononuclear cells, obtained in the third trimester of pregnancy. These receptors all come from a female donor with multiple sclerosis, enrolled in a pregnancy study.

The chain recombines TRBV7-8 with TRBJ1-2; D gene ambiguous. CDR1 and CDR2 (germline): SGHVS, FQNEAQ. The CDR3 length is 16 residues. The germline V and J ends were trimmed by 5 bases and 7 bases, with 23 bases remaining between them. In DNA form, the CDR3 reads TGTGCCAGCAGCCCCCACGCGAGACCGCAAACGGGTGGCTACACCTTC. It encodes CASSPHARPQTGGYTF.

The J gene is TRBJ1-2, the V gene TRBV5-1, with no clear D. Per the germline V gene, CDR1 is SGHRS and CDR2 is YFSETQ. Trimming removed 4 bases at V and 7 bases at J, with 17 bases between. The CDR3 runs 14 residues. The CDR3: CASSLSSQGGGYTF. For the CDR3, the DNA is TGCGCCAGCAGCCTCTCATCTCAAGGCGGTGGCTACACCTTC.

The chain employs TRBV30 and TRBJ1-1, with D unresolved. Germline V gene sequence: CDR1 GTSNPN, CDR2 SVGIG (reference sequence). CDR3 length equals 13 residues. V gave up 7 bases and J gave up 0 bases, with 12 bases separating them. The CDR3: CASHLPLNTEAFF. The CDR3 DNA reads as TGTGCCTCACACCTCCCTCTGAACACTGAAGCTTTCTTT.

The chain joins TRBV7-9 to TRBJ1-1; unclear D gene. V was clipped by 5 bases and J by 8 bases, with 12 bases between them. The CDR3 is 12 amino acids. Germline values: CDR1 SEHNR, CDR2 FQNEAQ (reference sequence). The CDR3 DNA sequence: TGTGCCAGCAGCGCCTATGGTTTAGAAGCTTTCTTT. It specifies CASSAYGLEAFF.

V usage is TRBV13 and J usage is TRBJ1-6; no clear D gene. Germline CDR1 is PRHDT and CDR2 is FYEKMQ (reference sequence). The ends were cut back, 2 bases at V and 7 bases at J, with 6 bases in the middle. This CDR3 has 13 residues. The CDR3 DNA reads as TGTGCCAGCAGCTTAAACAGAAATTCACCCCTCCACTTT. Protein product: CASSLNRNSPLHF.

This clone occurred a few times. This chain links TRBV29-1 with TRBJ2-1; 7 bases map to TRBD1. Germline values: CDR1 SQVTM, CDR2 ANQGSEA. The trim removed 7 bases at V and 0 bases at J, leaving 6 bases unmatched. The CDR3 totals 14 residues. The CDR3 DNA reads as TGCAGCGGTTGGGGGACAGCCTCCTACAATGAGCAGTTCTTC. Its protein is CSGWGTASYNEQFF.

This chain joins TRBV12-5 and TRBJ1-1; tentatively, D is TRBD1 (6 bases). CDR3 length: 15 residues. V was cut by 3 bases and J by 0 bases, with 11 bases left in between. Germline values: CDR1 LGHNT, CDR2 FRNRAP. The DNA of the CDR3 is TGTGCTAGTGGTTTTGGGGGACACTTGAACACTGAAGCTTTCTTT. This translates into CASGFGGHLNTEAFF.

This chain joins TRBV4-3 and TRBJ2-1, with D possibly matching TRBD2 (6 bases). CDR3 length: 18 amino acids. Trimming pared 1 base from V and 1 base from J, leaving 17 bases between. The germline gives CDR1 LGHNA, CDR2 YSLEER. CDR3 DNA: TGCGCCAGCAGCCAAGTGCGACGTAACGGGGGTTCCTACAATGAGCAGTTCTTC. Translated: CASSQVRRNGGSYNEQFF.

Worth noting for this clone: Other DNA sequences from this sample encode an identical CDR3 as well. The gene calls are TRBV2 and TRBJ1-1; 8 nucleotides match TRBD1. The germline gives CDR1 SNHLY, CDR2 FYNNEI. With V trimmed by 6 bases and J by 4 bases, 4 bases remained unmatched. This CDR3 is built from 13 residues. CDR3: CASSVDRVTEAFF. CDR3 nucleotide sequence: TGTGCCAGCAGCGTGGACAGGGTCACTGAAGCTTTCTTT.

The chain is built from TRBV7-9 and TRBJ2-5, with D possibly being TRBD1 (7 bases). The CDR3 consists of 15 residues. CDR1 is SEHNR, CDR2 FQNEAQ, per germline (reference sequence). V dropped 5 bases and J dropped 5 bases, with 18 bases sitting between them. CDR3 sequence (DNA): TGTGCCAGCAGCCCTCAGGGGGGTGAGAGGGAGACCCAGTACTTC. It encodes CASSPQGGERETQYF. Filled out from reference TRBV7-9 and TRBJ2-5, the complete variable domain reads DTGVSQNPRHKITKRGQNVTFRCDPISEHNRLYWYRQTLGQGPEFLTYFQNEAQLEKSRLLSDRFSAERPKGSFSTLEIQRTEQGDSAMYLCASSPQGGERETQYFGPGTRLLVL.

This clone was observed a few times. Different DNA sequences within this sample yield the same CDR3. The chain carries TRBV30 and TRBJ1-3; D is ambiguous. CDR1 and CDR2 from the germline V gene are GTSNPN and SVGIG (reference sequence). The CDR3 spans 13 residues. Between the trimmed V and J ends, which lost 0 bases and 7 bases, there was a span of 10 bases. CDR3 sequence reads: CAWSVSGRNTIYF. The DNA of the CDR3 is TGTGCCTGGAGTGTTAGCGGGCGGAACACCATATATTTT.

The chain couples TRBV5-5 to TRBJ1-6, with no clear D. V lost 0 bases, J lost 6 bases, and 13 bases lay in between. Germline values: CDR1 SGHKS, CDR2 YYEKEE (reference sequence). There are 16 residues in the CDR3. CDR3 nucleotide sequence: TGTGCCAGCAGCTTGGCCGGAGTTGGCAGTAATTCACCCCTCCACTTT. Protein product: CASSLAGVGSNSPLHF. Full variable domain (missing parts from reference TRBV5-5 and TRBJ1-6): DAGVTQSPTHLIKTRGQQVTLRCSPISGHKSVSWYQQVLGQGPQFIFQYYEKEERGRGNFPDRFSARQFPNYSSELNVNALLLGDSALYLCASSLAGVGSNSPLHFGNGTRLTVT.

The J gene is TRBJ1-1, the V gene TRBV20-1; no clear D. Deletions cut 0 bases from V and 5 bases from J, with 4 bases between. CDR3 length: 11 amino acids. The germline V gene has CDR1 DFQATT and CDR2 SNEGSKA (reference sequence). The CDR3 nucleotides are TGCAGTGCTAGAGATCGTACTGAAGCTTTCTTT. Amino acids: CSARDRTEAFF.

The rearrangement joins TRBV12-5 to TRBJ1-1, with D unresolved. This CDR3 comprises 14 residues. V dropped 3 bases and J dropped 5 bases, with 13 bases sitting between them. In germline, CDR1 is LGHNT, CDR2 FRNRAP. The CDR3 region has the DNA TGTGCTAGTGGTTTTTTAGGGCGGGAGACTGAAGCTTTCTTT. Translated, it gives CASGFLGRETEAFF.

The rearrangement links TRBV9 to TRBJ2-6; a weak D match, TRBD2 (5 bases). Trimming left V 3 bases short and J 0 bases short, with 16 bases between. The germline V gene has CDR1 SGDLS and CDR2 YYNGEE. The CDR3 is 18 amino acids. CDR3: CASSAPRGRFSGANVLTF. In DNA form, the CDR3 reads TGTGCCAGCAGCGCGCCCAGAGGGAGATTCTCTGGGGCCAACGTCCTGACTTTC.

The chain carries TRBV7-8 and TRBJ2-2; the D is unclear. The V and J ends lost 5 bases and 5 bases respectively, with 15 bases between them. CDR3 length: 15 amino acids. Germline V lookup: CDR1 SGHVS, CDR2 FQNEAQ. The CDR3 loop reads CASSPPPGMTGELFF. Written as DNA, the CDR3 is TGTGCCAGCAGCCCTCCCCCGGGTATGACCGGGGAGCTGTTTTTT.

The J gene is TRBJ1-6, the V gene TRBV7-9; 7 bases map to TRBD1. The V and J ends lost 3 bases and 9 bases, in that order; junction bases with no gene match: 5. Germline V lookup: CDR1 SEHNR, CDR2 FQNEAQ (reference sequence). The CDR3 totals 14 residues. The CDR3 protein is CASSLGQPGSPLHF. The CDR3, as DNA: TGTGCCAGCAGCTTGGGACAGCCTGGTTCACCCCTCCACTTT. Combining the CDR3 with reference TRBV7-9 and TRBJ1-6 gives the whole variable domain DTGVSQNPRHKITKRGQNVTFRCDPISEHNRLYWYRQTLGQGPEFLTYFQNEAQLEKSRLLSDRFSAERPKGSFSTLEIQRTEQGDSAMYLCASSLGQPGSPLHFGNGTRLTVT.

The rearrangement joins TRBV28 to TRBJ2-7; 9 bases map to TRBD1. CDR3 length: 14 residues. V lost 5 bases, J lost 3 bases, and 5 bases stayed unmatched. CDR1 and CDR2 from the germline V gene are MDHEN and SYDVKM. In nucleotides, the CDR3 is TGTGCCAGCAGTCCACTGACAGGGGGCTACGAGCAGTACTTC. Translated, it gives CASSPLTGGYEQYF. Filled out from reference TRBV28 and TRBJ2-7, the complete variable domain reads DVKVTQSSRYLVKRTGEKVFLECVQDMDHENMFWYRQDPGLGLRLIYFSYDVKMKEKGDIPEGYSVSREKKERFSLILESASTNQTSMYLCASSPLTGGYEQYFGPGTRLTVT.

This clone was seen more than once but under ten times. The genes are TRBV11-1 and TRBJ2-2, with 11 bases matching TRBD2. The CDR3 loop spans 17 amino acids. CDR1 SGHAT and CDR2 FQDESV come from the germline V gene (reference sequence). J was trimmed by 5 bases and V by 5 bases; bases with no gene match: 10. In DNA form, the CDR3 reads TGTGCCAGCAGCCCCGCTCCGGGACTAGCGGATACCGGGGAGCTGTTTTTT. Translated: CASSPAPGLADTGELFF. The variable domain in full, completed from reference TRBV11-1 and TRBJ2-2, reads EAEVAQSPRYKITEKSQAVAFWCDPISGHATLYWYRQILGQGPELLVQFQDESVVDDSQLPKDRFSAERLKGVDSTLKIQPAELGDSAMYLCASSPAPGLADTGELFFGEGSRLTVL.

The chain is built from TRBV2 and TRBJ2-7; D might be TRBD1 (6 bases). Looked up from germline, CDR1 is SNHLY and CDR2 is FYNNEI. The CDR3 is 14 amino acids. V lost 4 bases to trimming and J lost 0 bases, with 10 bases between them. In nucleotides, the CDR3 is TGTGCCAGCAGTGCCGGACAGATCTCCTACGAGCAGTACTTC. This sequence encodes CASSAGQISYEQYF. Filled out from reference TRBV2 and TRBJ2-7, the complete variable domain reads EPEVTQTPSHQVTQMGQEVILRCVPISNHLYFYWYRQILGQKVEFLVSFYNNEISEKSEIFDDQFSVERPDGSNFTLKIRSTKLEDSAMYFCASSAGQISYEQYFGPGTRLTVT.

Details on this clone: This sample also contains other DNA sequences that code for the same CDR3. This rearrangement joins TRBV5-1 to TRBJ1-1, with 7 nucleotides matching TRBD1. This CDR3 contains 14 residues. Germline CDR1 SGHRS, CDR2 YFSETQ. With V trimmed by 0 bases and J by 5 bases, 4 bases remained unmatched. The CDR3 sequence is CASSLEGAGTEAFF. CDR3 coding DNA: TGCGCCAGCAGCTTGGAGGGGGCAGGTACTGAAGCTTTCTTT.

The chain combines TRBV28 with TRBJ2-5, with D maybe TRBD1 (5 bases). CDR3 size: 15 residues. Trimming took 2 bases from V and 0 from J, leaving 10 bases between them. CDR1 and CDR2 (germline): MDHEN, SYDVKM. The CDR3 loop is CASSLRQGHQETQYF. In DNA, the CDR3 is TGTGCCAGCAGTTTACGGCAGGGCCACCAAGAGACCCAGTACTTC.

The chain is built from TRBV5-5 and TRBJ1-2; the match to TRBD1 covers 9 bases. This CDR3 spans 16 amino acids. Unmatched junction bases numbered 9, after V lost 0 bases and J lost 6 bases. The germline V gene has CDR1 SGHKS and CDR2 YYEKEE (reference sequence). This chain's CDR3 is CASSLGPGTGLNGYTF. CDR3 sequence (DNA): TGTGCCAGCAGCTTGGGCCCAGGGACAGGGTTAAATGGCTACACCTTC.

The chain has TRBV9 and TRBJ2-2, with D possibly matching TRBD2 (5 bases). CDR1 is SGDLS, CDR2 YYNGEE, per germline. V was cut by 2 bases and J by 1 base, with 18 bases left in between. CDR3 length equals 18 residues. The CDR3 DNA follows: TGTGCCAGCAGCGTTTCCTCGGGCGGGCGGATGAACACCGGGGAGCTGTTTTTT. Its translation is CASSVSSGGRMNTGELFF.

The CDR3 nucleotides are TGTGCCAGCAGCCCCCCCATGCTGGAGGACACTGAAGCTTTCTTT. It codes for CASSPPMLEDTEAFF. J is TRBJ1-1 and V is TRBV5-4; no firm D call. The V end lost 4 bases, the J end lost 3 bases, and 16 bases lay between the germline ends. The V gene's germline CDR1 is SGHNT and CDR2 YYREEE (reference sequence). The length of the CDR3 is 15 residues.

This chain connects TRBV2 to TRBJ2-7; tentative D call: TRBD2 (6 bases). The CDR3 contains 12 residues. Germline CDR1 is SNHLY and CDR2 is FYNNEI. V lost 10 bases to trimming and J lost 5 bases, with 15 bases between them. For the CDR3, the DNA is TGTGCCACCTCCGGGACTGGGAACGAGCAGTACTTC. It is translated as CATSGTGNEQYF. Combining the CDR3 with reference TRBV2 and TRBJ2-7 gives the whole variable domain EPEVTQTPSHQVTQMGQEVILRCVPISNHLYFYWYRQILGQKVEFLVSFYNNEISEKSEIFDDQFSVERPDGSNFTLKIRSTKLEDSAMYFCATSGTGNEQYFGPGTRLTVT.

This clone was seen only once. The chain joins TRBV5-1 to TRBJ1-1, with unresolved D. The V end lost 5 bases, the J end lost 1 base, and 12 bases lay between the germline ends. CDR3 size: 14 residues. Germline V CDR1 and CDR2: SGHRS, YFSETQ. The CDR3 DNA is TGCGCCAGCAGTAGTCAAGCTTCGAACACTGAAGCTTTCTTT. This translates into CASSSQASNTEAFF.